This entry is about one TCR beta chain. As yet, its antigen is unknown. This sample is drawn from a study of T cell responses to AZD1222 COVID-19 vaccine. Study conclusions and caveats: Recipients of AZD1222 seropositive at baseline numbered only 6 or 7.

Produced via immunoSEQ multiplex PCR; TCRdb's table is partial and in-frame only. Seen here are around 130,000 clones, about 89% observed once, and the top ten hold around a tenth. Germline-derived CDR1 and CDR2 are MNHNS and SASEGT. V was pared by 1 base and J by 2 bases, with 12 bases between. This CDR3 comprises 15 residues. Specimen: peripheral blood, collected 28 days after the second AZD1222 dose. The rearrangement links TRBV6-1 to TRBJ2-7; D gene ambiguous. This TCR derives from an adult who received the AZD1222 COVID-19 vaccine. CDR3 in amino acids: CASSEVFILTYEQYF. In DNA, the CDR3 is TGTGCCAGCAGTGAAGTCTTCATTCTAACCTACGAGCAGTACTTC.